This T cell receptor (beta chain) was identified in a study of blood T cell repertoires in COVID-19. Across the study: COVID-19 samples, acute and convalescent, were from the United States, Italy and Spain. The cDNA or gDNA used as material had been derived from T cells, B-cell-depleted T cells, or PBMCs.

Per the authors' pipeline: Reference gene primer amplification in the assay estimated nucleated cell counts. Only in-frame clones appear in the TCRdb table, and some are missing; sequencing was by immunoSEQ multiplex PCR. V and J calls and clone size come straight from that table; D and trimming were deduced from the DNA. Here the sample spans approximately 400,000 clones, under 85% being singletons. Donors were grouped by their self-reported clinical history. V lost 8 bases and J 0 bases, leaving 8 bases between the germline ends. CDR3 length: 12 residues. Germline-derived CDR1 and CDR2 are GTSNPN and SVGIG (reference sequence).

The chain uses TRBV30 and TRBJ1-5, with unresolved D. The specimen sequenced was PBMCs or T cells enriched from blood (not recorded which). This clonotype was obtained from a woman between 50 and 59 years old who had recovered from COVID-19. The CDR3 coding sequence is TGTGCCCCCTTGTATAGCAATCAGCCCCAGCATTTT. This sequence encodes CAPLYSNQPQHF.